Listed below are T cell receptor beta chains from one sample, sequenced in a study of Ad26.COV2.S vaccination and SARS-CoV-2 variants. Produced via immunoSEQ multiplex PCR; TCRdb's table is partial and in-frame only. Of some 300,000 clones listed, roughly 80% are singletons. Here the sequenced sample was peripheral blood, taken in a trial of Ad26.COV2.S vaccine versus placebo. The receptors here all came from a person aged 18-65 years who received the Ad26.COV2.S COVID-19 vaccine or a placebo. The conserved cysteine and the conserved F or W are not part of the CDR3 here. Each record gives: V gene, J gene, CDR3 protein.

V gene: TRBV28; J gene: TRBJ1-1; CDR3 protein: ASSYITGTSTEAF
V gene: TRBV9; J gene: TRBJ1-1; CDR3 protein: ASSAPDRGVSEAF
V gene: TRBV5-4; J gene: TRBJ1-2; CDR3 protein: ASSVGQGTNYGYT
V gene: TRBV27; J gene: TRBJ1-1; CDR3 protein: ASNLGRGTEAF
V gene: TRBV7-2; J gene: TRBJ2-3; CDR3 protein: ASSSRGGLAGGRGEY
V gene: TRBV18; J gene: TRBJ2-3; CDR3 protein: ASSNSSLTDTQY
V gene: TRBV20-1; J gene: TRBJ2-7; CDR3 protein: SASRDRPYEQY
V gene: TRBV9; J gene: TRBJ1-2; CDR3 protein: ASSVAGGQDYGYT
V gene: TRBV6-5; J gene: TRBJ2-7; CDR3 protein: ASSFRGESSYEQY
V gene: TRBV19; J gene: TRBJ2-7; CDR3 protein: ASSIGTGPYEQY
V gene: TRBV5-4; J gene: TRBJ1-2; CDR3 protein: ASSLEGGTGPYGYT
V gene: TRBV30; J gene: TRBJ1-2; CDR3 protein: AWSVGAVREGDGYT
V gene: TRBV19; J gene: TRBJ2-1; CDR3 protein: ASSREVSSYNEQF
V gene: TRBV5-4; J gene: TRBJ2-2; CDR3 protein: ASGSERVTGELF
V gene: TRBV11-2; J gene: TRBJ2-3; CDR3 protein: ASSGVRGRTDTQY
V gene: TRBV28; J gene: TRBJ2-1; CDR3 protein: ASSGSGGASRNEQF
V gene: TRBV7-6; J gene: TRBJ2-7; CDR3 protein: ASSLEGGATYEQY
V gene: TRBV4-2; J gene: TRBJ2-2; CDR3 protein: ASSQDQLATGELF
V gene: TRBV5-3; J gene: TRBJ2-5; CDR3 protein: ARSLEFDGTQY
V gene: TRBV12-3/TRBV12-4; J gene: TRBJ2-1; CDR3 protein: ASSRDSRNEQF
V gene: TRBV6-6; J gene: TRBJ1-1; CDR3 protein: ASSYGGGGDTEAF
V gene: TRBV15; J gene: TRBJ2-3; CDR3 protein: ATSRTQWFGTDTQY
V gene: TRBV5-5; J gene: TRBJ2-2; CDR3 protein: ASSFTGDTGELF
V gene: TRBV28; J gene: TRBJ2-3; CDR3 protein: ASSTQRGPDTQY
V gene: TRBV4-1; J gene: TRBJ2-3; CDR3 protein: ASSQGLLAGGTDTQY
V gene: TRBV5-5; J gene: TRBJ1-6; CDR3 protein: ASSHGQGSSYNSPLH
V gene: TRBV7-7; J gene: TRBJ2-5; CDR3 protein: ASGRAIAGTQY
V gene: TRBV28; J gene: TRBJ1-1; CDR3 protein: ASSLRGPMNTEAF
V gene: TRBV5-1; J gene: TRBJ1-2; CDR3 protein: ASSLALPAEGATDGYT
V gene: TRBV28; J gene: TRBJ1-2; CDR3 protein: ASSLYLGYST
V gene: TRBV6-5; J gene: TRBJ2-7; CDR3 protein: ASSYARSARAYEQY
V gene: TRBV28; J gene: TRBJ2-1; CDR3 protein: ASSLTGISHNEQF
V gene: TRBV6-6; J gene: TRBJ2-7; CDR3 protein: ASSALGEQY
V gene: TRBV28; J gene: TRBJ2-7; CDR3 protein: ASSNLAGGSLPVGYEQY
V gene: TRBV9; J gene: TRBJ2-5; CDR3 protein: ASSLPPLQETQY
V gene: TRBV5-1; J gene: TRBJ2-2; CDR3 protein: ASSLFRDTGELF
V gene: TRBV7-9; J gene: TRBJ2-1; CDR3 protein: ASSSGTGRGNEQF
V gene: TRBV5-4; J gene: TRBJ1-2; CDR3 protein: ASSPTRMTGVGGYT
V gene: TRBV2; J gene: TRBJ1-1; CDR3 protein: ASGGPGRTEAF
V gene: TRBV21-1; J gene: TRBJ1-1; CDR3 protein: ASSNHPGQEKNTEAF